This T cell receptor (beta chain) was identified during a study of T cell clonotyping in hematopoietic cell transplantation. Germline loops: CDR1 MGHRA, CDR2 YSYEKL. J gave up 4 bases and V 4 bases, and 7 bases lay outside the gene matches. This CDR3 is built from 16 residues. The time point was: recipient sample about 28 days before transplant, after cytoreduction. Data came from immunoSEQ multiplex PCR; TCRdb stores just in-frame clones and leaves some out. Here the sample spans roughly 50,000 clones, just over 85% being singletons. The chain employs TRBV4-1 and TRBJ2-1; TRBD2 aligns across 10 bases. The sequence was obtained from a man aged 55 to 70 with biphenotypic leukemia. Some clones in this sample may be carry-over from other donors' samples. The starting material was peripheral blood mononuclear cells, obtained before stem cell transplant. The CDR3 coding sequence is TGCGCCAGCAGCCTCCACGTAGCGGGGGGTTACAATGAGCAGTTCTTC. Its protein is CASSLHVAGGYNEQFF.